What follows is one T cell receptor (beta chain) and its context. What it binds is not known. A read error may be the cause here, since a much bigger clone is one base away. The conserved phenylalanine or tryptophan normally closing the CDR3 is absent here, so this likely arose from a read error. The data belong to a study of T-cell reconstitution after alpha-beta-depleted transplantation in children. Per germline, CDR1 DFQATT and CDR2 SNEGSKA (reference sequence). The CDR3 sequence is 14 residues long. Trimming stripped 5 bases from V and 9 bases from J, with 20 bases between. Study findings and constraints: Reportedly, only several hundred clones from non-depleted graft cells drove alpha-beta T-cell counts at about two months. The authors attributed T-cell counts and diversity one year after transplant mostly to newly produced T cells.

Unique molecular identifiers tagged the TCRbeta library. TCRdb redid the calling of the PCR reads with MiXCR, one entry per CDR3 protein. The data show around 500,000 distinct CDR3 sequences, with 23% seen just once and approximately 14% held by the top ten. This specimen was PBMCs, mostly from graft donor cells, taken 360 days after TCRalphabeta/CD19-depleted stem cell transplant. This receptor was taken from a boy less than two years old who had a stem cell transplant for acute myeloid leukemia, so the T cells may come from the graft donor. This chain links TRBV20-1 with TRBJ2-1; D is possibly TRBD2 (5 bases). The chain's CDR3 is CSALEDSYFGEQFS. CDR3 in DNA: TGCAGTGCTCTGGAGGATTCATATTTTGGTGAGCAGTTCTCC.